The rows below give T cell receptor beta chains drawn from one sample of a study of T cell repertoires in aging, cancer and after chemotherapy. MiXCR, run by TCRdb on the multiplex PCR reads, gives a single entry per CDR3 protein. The data contain about 3,100 distinct CDR3 sequences, 30% to 35% of them singletons. The sequenced material came from blood. Receptors were obtained from a human donor with a solid tumor. Each CDR3 is given with its conserved first and last residue. D genes are given only for firm matches. Expanded clones are given a class, and other clones once, few, many or no size at all.

>TRBV28|TRBJ2-5|.|TRBD2
TGTGCCAGCAGGACACCGGGACTAGCTAGTGGAGAGACCCAGTACTTC
CASRTPGLASGETQYF
>TRBV4-3|TRBJ2-6|.|.
TGCGCCAGCAGCCAAGATCCCCCGGGGGCGCAGGGGGCCAACGTCCTGACTTTC
CASSQDPPGAQGANVLTF
>TRBV12-3/TRBV12-4|TRBJ1-2|.|.
TGTGCCAGCAGCCAGGACGCCTCAGCTGGCTACACCTTC
CASSQDASAGYTF
>TRBV6-5|TRBJ2-1|medium-sized|.
TGTGCCAGCAGTTACGTCGGAGGTGAGCAGTTCTTC
CASSYVGGEQFF
>TRBV7-9|TRBJ2-2|.|.
TGTGCCAGCAGCTTAGGCATCGGGGAGCTGTTTTTT
CASSLGIGELFF
>TRBV19|TRBJ2-7|few|.
TGTGCCAGTAGTATAACTGATAGCGCGTCCTACGAGCAGTACTTC
CASSITDSASYEQYF
>TRBV24-1|TRBJ1-2|.|.
TGTGCCACCAGTGACCAAGGGCGGCGTCGTGGCTACACCTTC
CATSDQGRRRGYTF
>TRBV27|TRBJ2-7|few|TRBD1
TGTGCCAGCAGTCTTAAGGGGCAGGGGAACAGGGGAACTACTTACGAGCAGTACTTC
CASSLKGQGNRGTTYEQYF
>TRBV10-3|TRBJ2-1|.|.
TGTGCCATCAGTGAGGGGGGTTGGGAGCAGTTCTTC
CAISEGGWEQFF
>TRBV5-6|TRBJ1-6|few|.
TGTGCCAGCAGTTTCGACTCTAATTCACCCCTCCACTTT
CASSFDSNSPLHF
>TRBV27|TRBJ1-5|.|.
TGTGCCAGCAGGGGGAAGGGTCTATATAGCAATCAGCCCCAGCATTTT
CASRGKGLYSNQPQHF
>TRBV6-2/TRBV6-3|TRBJ1-4|.|.
TGTGCCAGCAGTTACCCACGGCTTAATGAAAAACTGTTTTTT
CASSYPRLNEKLFF
>TRBV6-1|TRBJ1-5|.|TRBD1
TGTGCCAGCATATTGGGACAGGGGGACAGCAATCAGCCCCAGCATTTT
CASILGQGDSNQPQHF
>TRBV24-1|TRBJ1-4|few|.
TGTGCCACCAGTGATCTGAGAAATGAAAAACTGTTTTTT
CATSDLRNEKLFF
>TRBV19|TRBJ1-1|.|TRBD1
TGTGCCAGTAGTCTCCAGGGGGCGGGTACTGAAGCTTTCTTT
CASSLQGAGTEAFF
>TRBV6-5|TRBJ2-5|.|TRBD2
TGTGCCAGCAGTGAATACCTAGCGGGGGCAACGAGGGAGACCCAGTACTTC
CASSEYLAGATRETQYF
>TRBV6-5|TRBJ1-5|.|.
TGTGCCACTAAGGAGGGGGATCAGCCCCAGCATTTT
CATKEGDQPQHF
>TRBV6-2/TRBV6-3|TRBJ2-3|.|TRBD2
TGTGCCAGCCGGAGGGAGGGCGGCACAGATACGCAGTATTTT
CASRREGGTDTQYF
>TRBV7-9|TRBJ1-2|few|.
TGTGCCAGCAGCTTGGAGGGGAATTATGGCTACACCTTC
CASSLEGNYGYTF
>TRBV6-5|TRBJ2-2|.|TRBD2
TGTGCCAGCAGGGGGGGGACTAGCGGGGCCGGGGAGCTGTTTTTT
CASRGGTSGAGELFF
>TRBV6-1|TRBJ2-7|.|.
TGTGCCAGCAGGGGGGAGGGGGGAGGGATAACTCGGGGCGAGCAGTACTTC
CASRGEGGGITRGEQYF
>TRBV20-1|TRBJ1-4|.|.
TGCAGTGCTAGTCGCGATGAAAAACTGTTTTTT
CSASRDEKLFF
>TRBV7-6|TRBJ2-7|medium-sized|TRBD1
TGTGCCAGCAGCCCTCGGACAGGGGAATCCTACGAGCAGTACTTC
CASSPRTGESYEQYF
>TRBV5-4|TRBJ2-5|few|TRBD1
TGTGCCAGCAGCACGGGACAGAGGGAGACCCAGTACTTC
CASSTGQRETQYF
>TRBV5-4|TRBJ2-1|.|.
TGTGCCAGCAGCGCAGGAGGGACGGGGTACAATGAGCAGTTCTTC
CASSAGGTGYNEQFF
>TRBV12-3/TRBV12-4|TRBJ1-2|.|.
TGTGCCAGCAGCATCCGGGACGGCATCTATGGCTACACCTTC
CASSIRDGIYGYTF
>TRBV6-5|TRBJ2-7|large|.
TGTGCCAGCAGTTACGCTCCTACCTACGAGCAGTACTTC
CASSYAPTYEQYF
>TRBV13|TRBJ2-6|.|.
TGTGCCAGCAGCTCTGGGAAGTGGTTCGATGGGGCCAACGTCCTGACTTTC
CASSSGKWFDGANVLTF
>TRBV6-2/TRBV6-3|TRBJ1-1|few|.
TGTGCCAGCTCACTGGCAGAGAACACTGAAGCTTTCTTT
CASSLAENTEAFF
>TRBV20-1|TRBJ2-7|few|TRBD1
TGCAGTGGGACAGGGCCCAATCCCTACGAGCAGTACTTC
CSGTGPNPYEQYF
>TRBV19|TRBJ2-7|.|.
TGTGCCAGTACCCCGGATGGCTACGAGCAGTACTTC
CASTPDGYEQYF
>TRBV12-3/TRBV12-4|TRBJ2-4|.|.
TGTGCCAGCAGTTACCCATCCGACCCAGACAGCCACAAAAACATTCAGTACTTC
CASSYPSDPDSHKNIQYF
>TRBV5-4|TRBJ2-2|.|.
TGTGCCAGCAGCCCCGGGACAAGGAACACCGGGGAGCTGTTTTTT
CASSPGTRNTGELFF
>TRBV20-1|TRBJ1-4|.|.
TGCAGTGCGCTATCTTTTGAAAAACTGTTTTTT
CSALSFEKLFF
>TRBV20-1|TRBJ2-5|.|TRBD2
TGCAGTGCTGCACTAGCGGGAGTAGTCGAGACCCAGTACTTC
CSAALAGVVETQYF
>TRBV18|TRBJ1-2|.|.
TGTGCCAGCTCACCGGAACCGACTAACTATGGCTACACCTTC
CASSPEPTNYGYTF
>TRBV24-1|TRBJ2-3|few|.
TGTGCCACCAGTGATGTCGCGGGAAGATCAGATACGCAGTATTTT
CATSDVAGRSDTQYF
>TRBV27|TRBJ2-3|.|TRBD2
TGTGCCAGCAGTCCTATTGAAACCCGACTAGCGGGAGTCTCAGATACGCAGTATTTT
CASSPIETRLAGVSDTQYF
>TRBV6-5|TRBJ1-5|.|.
TGTGCCAGCAGTTACCCCTCCAGGCCCAATCAGCCCCAGCATTTT
CASSYPSRPNQPQHF
>TRBV7-9|TRBJ2-3|.|.
TGTGCCAGCAGCTTATTGGCCGTTCTGTATGCAGTTACGCAGTATTTT
CASSLLAVLYAVTQYF
>TRBV10-3|TRBJ1-1|.|.
TGTGCCATCAGGGCGAACACTGAAGCTTTCTTT
CAIRANTEAFF
>TRBV10-3|TRBJ2-1|few|.
TGTGCCATCAGTGAGTCAGGGGTCAATGAGCAGTTCTTC
CAISESGVNEQFF
>TRBV5-4|TRBJ1-4|.|.
TGTGCCAGCAGCTTGGACCCGGTACCTAAAACTAATGAAAAACTGTTTTTT
CASSLDPVPKTNEKLFF
>TRBV19|TRBJ2-1|.|.
TGTGCCAGTAGTATCAACAGGGACTATGAGCAGTTCTTC
CASSINRDYEQFF
>TRBV5-1|TRBJ1-2|.|.
TGCGCCAGCAGCTTGTTTCGTTTCACGGACTATGGCTACACCTTC
CASSLFRFTDYGYTF
>TRBV27|TRBJ1-2|few|.
TGTGCCAGCAGTTCCGGGCAGGGCCAGTTCTTAGGCTACACCTTC
CASSSGQGQFLGYTF
>TRBV11-1|TRBJ2-7|medium-sized|.
TGTGCCAGCAGCTTAACCAGGGACGAAGGCTACGAGCAGTACTTC
CASSLTRDEGYEQYF
>TRBV24-1|TRBJ1-2|.|.
TGTGCCACCAGTGATCCCTCCCTCGGAGCTAACTATGGCTACACCTTC
CATSDPSLGANYGYTF
>TRBV5-6|TRBJ2-7|.|.
TGTGCCAGCAGCCCCCCTAAGGCGTTCTCCTACGAGCAGTACTTC
CASSPPKAFSYEQYF
>TRBV5-6|TRBJ2-1|.|TRBD2
TGTGCCAGCAGCGAACGACTAGCGGGGGGTCAATACAATGAGCAGTTCTTC
CASSERLAGGQYNEQFF